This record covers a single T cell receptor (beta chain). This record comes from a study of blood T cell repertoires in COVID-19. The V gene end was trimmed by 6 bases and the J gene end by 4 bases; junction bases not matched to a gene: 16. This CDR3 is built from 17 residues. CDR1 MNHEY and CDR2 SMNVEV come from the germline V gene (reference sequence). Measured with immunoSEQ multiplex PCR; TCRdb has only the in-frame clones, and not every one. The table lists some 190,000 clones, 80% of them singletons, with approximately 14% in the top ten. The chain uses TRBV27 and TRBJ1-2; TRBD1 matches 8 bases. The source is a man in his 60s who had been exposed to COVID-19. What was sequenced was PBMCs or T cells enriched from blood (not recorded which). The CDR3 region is CASSVLTGTGSFYGYTF. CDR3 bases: TGTGCCAGCAGCGTACTAACCGGGACAGGAAGCTTCTATGGCTACACCTTC.